Following are 22 T cell receptor beta chains from one sample sequenced in a study of memory CD4+ T cells and cytomegalovirus serostatus. Here immunoSEQ multiplex PCR was the method, and the copy in TCRdb shows in-frame clones only, minus some. This table holds around 60,000 clones, roughly four fifths found once. The sort gate was single viable CD3+CD4+CD8-CD45RO+ cells for memory CD4+ T cells. The sequenced sample was memory CD4+ T cells from blood. These receptors were taken from an adult in good health and CMV-seronegative.

The V and J genes are TRBV4-2 and TRBJ1-5, with unresolved D. Trimming left V 0 bases short and J 5 bases short, with 11 bases between. Germline-derived CDR1 and CDR2 are LGHNA and YNFKEQ. This CDR3 comprises 15 residues. CDR3 nucleotides: TGTGCCAGCAGCCAAGAGTTCGGTTCCCATCAGCCCCAGCATTTT. Translation: CASSQEFGSHQPQHF.

This sequence joins TRBV19 and TRBJ1-2, with D possibly matching TRBD1 (5 bases). Trimming took 1 base from V and 4 from J, leaving 16 bases between them. The CDR3 is 16 amino acids. Germline loops: CDR1 LNHDA, CDR2 SQIVND (reference sequence). This CDR3 reads CASSIAAQGPLYGYTF. The CDR3 DNA reads TGTGCCAGTAGTATAGCCGCGCAGGGACCCCTCTATGGCTACACCTTC.

This chain uses TRBV20-1 with TRBJ1-2; no definite D call. CDR1 and CDR2 from the germline V gene are DFQATT and SNEGSKA (reference sequence). The CDR3 extends over 11 amino acids. The ends were cut back, 4 bases at V and 4 bases at J, with 7 bases in the middle. The CDR3 loop is CSAKVSYGYTF. The CDR3 nucleotides are TGCAGTGCTAAAGTGAGCTATGGCTACACCTTC.

This clone was seen a handful of times. V and J are TRBV19 and TRBJ2-5; 9 bases match TRBD1. The V gene end was trimmed by 6 bases and the J gene end by 5 bases; junction bases not matched to a gene: 10. The CDR3 is made up of 15 amino acids. Per the germline V gene, CDR1 is LNHDA and CDR2 is SQIVND (reference sequence). CDR3 in amino acids: CASSPGDRDIETQYF. DNA for the CDR3: TGTGCCAGTAGCCCGGGGGACAGGGACATCGAGACCCAGTACTTC. The full variable domain, in which reference TRBV19 and TRBJ2-5 provide the parts outside the CDR3, is DGGITQSPKYLFRKEGQNVTLSCEQNLNHDAMYWYRQDPGQGLRLIYYSQIVNDFQKGDIAEGYSVSREKKESFPLTVTSAQKNPTAFYLCASSPGDRDIETQYFGPGTRLLVL.

This clone was recorded only once. The rearrangement uses TRBV5-1 and TRBJ1-1; D remains ambiguous. Trimming shortened V by 0 bases and J by 1 base, and 10 bases separated the two germline ends. The CDR3 is 15 amino acids. CDR1 is SGHRS and CDR2 is YFSETQ in the germline V gene. CDR3 amino acids: CASSLEGRGNTEAFF. The CDR3 nucleotides are TGCGCCAGCAGCTTGGAGGGTCGTGGGAACACTGAAGCTTTCTTT.

This chain links TRBV4-1 with TRBJ1-1; 8 nucleotides agree with TRBD1. Trimming removed 3 bases from V and 4 bases from J; junction bases left unmatched: 10. Germline V gene sequence: CDR1 MGHRA, CDR2 YSYEKL. The CDR3 runs 16 residues. In nucleotides, the CDR3 is TGCGCCAGCAGCCAGAACAGGGGGTTAAGGATCACTGAAGCTTTCTTT. This translates into CASSQNRGLRITEAFF.

In DNA form, the CDR3 reads TGTGCCAGCAGCTTAGATCGGAGGGTCTCCTACGAGCAGTACTTC. The encoded protein is CASSLDRRVSYEQYF. The chain employs TRBV11-2 and TRBJ2-7; D is perhaps TRBD2 (6 bases). V lost 0 bases, J lost 0 bases, and 9 bases lay in between. CDR3 length: 15 residues. Germline loops: CDR1 SGHAT, CDR2 FQNNGV.

V usage is TRBV30 and J usage is TRBJ2-3; 8 bases match TRBD1. Germline values: CDR1 GTSNPN, CDR2 SVGIG (reference sequence). The ends lost 2 bases at V and 2 bases at J; junction bases unmatched: 9. The CDR3 contains 16 residues. In DNA form, the CDR3 reads TGTGCCTGGAGTACTGGACAGGGCAGTGCCACAGATACGCAGTATTTT. Translation: CAWSTGQGSATDTQYF.

The V gene is TRBV5-1, the J gene TRBJ2-7, with D unresolved. This CDR3 is 14 amino acids long. V was cut by 0 bases and J by 2 bases, with 9 bases left in between. Germline V gene data show CDR1 as SGHRS and CDR2 as YFSETQ. CDR3 sequence (DNA): TGCGCCAGCAGCTTGGAAGGCGCTCCCTACGAGCAGTACTTC. Encoded protein: CASSLEGAPYEQYF.

This chain connects TRBV7-6 to TRBJ2-3; possibly TRBD2 for D (6 bases). The CDR3 has 13 residues. Trimming removed 4 bases from V and 6 bases from J, with 11 bases in between. Per the germline V gene, CDR1 is SGHVS and CDR2 is FNYEAQ. The CDR3 here is CASSSRLGDTQYF. The DNA of the CDR3 is TGTGCCAGCAGCTCCCGACTAGGGGATACGCAGTATTTT. The variable domain in full, completed from reference TRBV7-6 and TRBJ2-3, reads GAGVSQSPRYKVTKRGQDVALRCDPISGHVSLYWYRQALGQGPEFLTYFNYEAQQDKSGLPNDRFSAERPEGSISTLTIQRTEQRDSAMYRCASSSRLGDTQYFGPGTRLTVL.

The rearrangement uses TRBV19 and TRBJ1-2; D not certain. The CDR3 runs to 15 residues. In germline, CDR1 is LNHDA, CDR2 SQIVND (reference sequence). Trimming cost V 0 bases and J 4 bases, with 12 bases left between them. The CDR3 DNA is TGTGCCAGTAGTATAGACCTCGGGGATTTCTATGGCTACACCTTC. Residues: CASSIDLGDFYGYTF.

Written as DNA, the CDR3 is TGTGCCAGTAGTACAACCACAGCTTTCTATGGCTACACCTTC. Encoded protein: CASSTTTAFYGYTF. The rearrangement links TRBV19 to TRBJ1-2; D unresolved. V shed 4 bases and J shed 4 bases, with 13 bases lying between them. Germline CDR1 is LNHDA and CDR2 is SQIVND (reference sequence). This CDR3 contains 14 residues.

The rearrangement joins TRBV6-6 to TRBJ1-1; possibly TRBD1 for D (5 bases). Per germline, CDR1 MNHNY and CDR2 SVGAGI (reference sequence). V was pared by 5 bases and J by 6 bases, with 10 bases between. The CDR3 consists of 12 residues. The CDR3 sequence is CASSRGGAEAFF. The CDR3 DNA is TGTGCCAGCAGTCGGGGGGGGGCTGAAGCTTTCTTT.

This clone was observed once. This chain connects TRBV28 to TRBJ1-2; D is unresolved. The CDR3 covers 16 residues. The germline CDR1 and CDR2 sequences are MDHEN and SYDVKM. V lost 3 bases and J lost 4, with 18 bases in between. Here the CDR3 DNA reads TGTGCCAGCAGTTTTATGCAGGCCATTGGAGGCTATGGCTACACCTTC. Its translation is CASSFMQAIGGYGYTF.

This chain uses TRBV10-2 with TRBJ2-7, with a tentative D call TRBD1 (5 bases). The CDR3 loop spans 14 amino acids. With 2 bases removed from V and 2 bases from J, the gap between germline ends came to 10 bases. Germline assignment: CDR1 WSHSY and CDR2 SAAADI. The DNA for the CDR3 is TGCGCCAGCAGTGAGCCCCACAGGACCTACGAGCAGTACTTC. This gives the protein CASSEPHRTYEQYF.

The chain recombines TRBV27 with TRBJ1-4, with TRBD1 identical over 8 bases. Germline V gives CDR1 MNHEY, CDR2 SMNVEV (reference sequence). Losses at the gene ends were 5 bases for V and 4 bases for J; bases not matched to a gene: 6. This CDR3 has 15 amino acids. The CDR3 nucleotides are TGTGCCAGCAGTCCGGGGACAGGACTTAATGAAAAACTGTTTTTT. It encodes CASSPGTGLNEKLFF. Together with reference TRBV27 and TRBJ1-4, the CDR3 gives the full variable domain: EAQVTQNPRYLITVTGKKLTVTCSQNMNHEYMSWYRQDPGLGLRQIYYSMNVEVTDKGDVPEGYKVSRKEKRNFPLILESPSPNQTSLYFCASSPGTGLNEKLFFGSGTQLSVL.

The V gene is TRBV6-6, the J gene TRBJ1-1, with D uncertain. There are 14 residues in the CDR3. The germline V gene encodes CDR1 MNHNY and CDR2 SVGAGI (reference sequence). V lost 6 bases, J lost 1 base, and 12 bases lay in between. The CDR3 loop reads CASRIRPPNTEAFF. In DNA, the CDR3 is TGTGCCAGCAGAATAAGACCCCCGAACACTGAAGCTTTCTTT.

The chain employs TRBV10-3 and TRBJ2-7; 11 bases align to TRBD1. The CDR3 is 14 residues long. V shed 4 bases and J 2 bases; nucleotides not matched to a gene: 1. In germline, CDR1 is ENHRY, CDR2 SYGVKD. CDR3 sequence (DNA): TGTGCCATCAGTGCGGACAGGGGGCCCTACGAGCAGTACTTC. Translation: CAISADRGPYEQYF.

The chain couples TRBV7-9 to TRBJ1-2; TRBD1 might be the D (5 bases). Between the trimmed V and J ends, which lost 5 bases and 2 bases, there was a span of 15 bases. Germline V CDR1 and CDR2: SEHNR, FQNEAQ (reference sequence). The length of the CDR3 is 15 residues. The CDR3 loop reads CASSPRQIPNYGYTF. The CDR3 coding sequence is TGTGCCAGCAGCCCAAGACAGATTCCAAACTATGGCTACACCTTC.

J is TRBJ2-2 and V is TRBV25-1; tentatively, D is TRBD1 or TRBD2 (6 bases each). The V end lost 10 bases, the J end lost 2 bases, and 11 bases lay between the germline ends. The CDR3 sequence is 13 residues long. Germline V CDR1 and CDR2: MGHDK, SYGVNS. The CDR3, as DNA: TGTGCCACCGGGGGCGATAACACCGGGGAGCTGTTTTTT. It encodes CATGGDNTGELFF.

The J gene is TRBJ1-2, the V gene TRBV2; possible D gene TRBD1, 6 bases. The germline V and J ends were trimmed by 3 bases and 8 bases, with 16 bases remaining between them. The CDR3 totals 14 residues. The germline V gene has CDR1 SNHLY and CDR2 FYNNEI. Written as DNA, the CDR3 is TGTGCCAGCAGTGATGAACAGGGCTGGGGCGGCTACACCTTC. Translating it yields CASSDEQGWGGYTF.

This clone was picked up a small number of times. This chain connects TRBV5-1 to TRBJ1-4; 9 bases are a match to TRBD1. Germline CDR1 reads SGHRS; CDR2 reads YFSETQ. V shed 3 bases and J 8 bases; nucleotides not matched to a gene: 11. The CDR3 spans 16 residues. The CDR3 bases are TGCGCCAGCAGCTCCAAGACAGGGGGTGAGATGGAAAAACTGTTTTTT. Translating gives CASSSKTGGEMEKLFF.